This TCR beta chain was observed in a study of OX40 agonist ivuxolimab in advanced cancers. With 6 bases clipped from V and 10 bases from J, the junction kept 12 bases outside the gene matches. This CDR3 is built from 15 residues. Germline values: CDR1 SNHLY, CDR2 FYNNEI. For this clone: The antigen is undetermined.

General study points: Clonal expansion in partial responders at 0.1-3.0 mg/kg ranked among the lowest. There were, on average, more expanded clones in CD8+ T cells than in CD4+.

The assay was immunoSEQ multiplex PCR, and TCRdb's table has in-frame clones only and misses some. The data show about 20,000 clones, 90% to 95% seen once. The sample was CD4+ or CD8+ T cells sorted from blood, taken in a trial of the OX40 agonist ivuxolimab. The clonotype was recovered from an adult with an advanced solid tumor such as melanoma, head and neck, liver or kidney cancer. This rearrangement joins TRBV2 to TRBJ1-5; 10 bases line up with TRBD1. The CDR3 protein is CASRDRGVVGLPQHF. The CDR3 nucleotides read TGTGCCAGCAGGGACAGGGGGGTCGTGGGTCTTCCCCAGCATTTT. Drawing the rest from reference TRBV2 and TRBJ1-5, the complete variable domain is EPEVTQTPSHQVTQMGQEVILRCVPISNHLYFYWYRQILGQKVEFLVSFYNNEISEKSEIFDDQFSVERPDGSNFTLKIRSTKLEDSAMYFCASRDRGVVGLPQHFGDGTRLSIL.